One and the same sample provided the 14 T cell receptor beta chains below, sequenced in a study of blood T cell repertoires in COVID-19. Here immunoSEQ multiplex PCR was the method, and the copy in TCRdb shows in-frame clones only, minus some. The sample lists tens of thousands of clones; around 80% were seen once. Sequencing used peripheral blood. These receptors came from a human donor in a cohort sampled during active COVID-19.

V and J are TRBV7-8 and TRBJ2-1, with 13 bases aligning to TRBD2. After removal of 6 bases from V and 7 bases from J, the junction contained 6 bases not matched to a gene. The germline gives CDR1 SGHVS, CDR2 FQNEAQ. The CDR3 extends over 15 amino acids. The CDR3: CASRPGLAGENEQFF. The CDR3 DNA reads TGTGCCAGCAGACCAGGACTAGCGGGAGAAAATGAGCAGTTCTTC. Full variable domain (outside the CDR3, taken from reference TRBV7-8 and TRBJ2-1): GAGVSQSPRYKVAKRGQDVALRCDPISGHVSLFWYQQALGQGPEFLTYFQNEAQLDKSGLPSDRFFAERPEGSVSTLKIQRTQQEDSAVYLCASRPGLAGENEQFFGPGTRLTVL.

The V and J genes are TRBV24-1 and TRBJ1-5; D unclear. This CDR3 has 12 residues. Germline CDR1 and CDR2: KGHDR and SFDVKD. The V and J ends lost 4 bases and 7 bases respectively, with 7 bases between them. The CDR3 DNA reads TGTGCCACCAGTGACCACAACCAGCCCCAGCATTTT. It specifies CATSDHNQPQHF.

The rearrangement links TRBV18 to TRBJ2-7; 7 nucleotides match TRBD1. The CDR3 extends over 14 amino acids. Germline loops: CDR1 KGHSH, CDR2 LQKENI. With 3 bases clipped from V and 2 bases from J, the junction kept 4 bases outside the gene matches. Here the CDR3 DNA reads TGTGCCAGCTCACCTGCGACAGGGACCTACGAGCAGTACTTC. This encodes CASSPATGTYEQYF.

In its sample, this clone was seen once. The V call is TRBV5-1, the J call TRBJ2-1; 7 bases agree with TRBD1. V was pared by 0 bases and J by 3 bases, with 3 bases of the junction left unmatched. Germline-derived CDR1 and CDR2 are SGHRS and YFSETQ. This CDR3 is built from 15 residues. The CDR3 DNA reads as TGCGCCAGCAGCTTGGAGGGGGCGGGCTACAATGAGCAGTTCTTC. It is translated as CASSLEGAGYNEQFF.

This clone has only a few counts. The J gene is TRBJ1-2, the V gene TRBV28; TRBD1 matches 9 bases. The CDR3 is 15 residues long. V lost 6 bases and J lost 7; bases outside the gene matches: 12. Germline CDR1 is MDHEN and CDR2 is SYDVKM. The CDR3 DNA sequence: TGTGCCAGCAGCCTTCCAACAGGGGGCGCCTCTGGCTACACCTTC. It translates to CASSLPTGGASGYTF.

The gene calls are TRBV5-1 and TRBJ2-7, with TRBD1 matching 7 bases. Trimming took 4 bases from V and 2 from J; bases not matched to a gene: 9. There are 15 residues in the CDR3. The germline CDR1 and CDR2 sequences are SGHRS and YFSETQ. CDR3 in amino acids: CASSTGQVGPYEQYF. Written as DNA, the CDR3 is TGCGCCAGCAGCACTGGACAGGTGGGACCCTACGAGCAGTACTTC.

This chain connects TRBV7-2 to TRBJ2-5; 7 nucleotides line up with TRBD1. Germline V CDR1 and CDR2: SGHTA, FQGNSA. This CDR3 has 14 residues. The V gene end was trimmed by 5 bases and the J gene end by 7 bases; junction bases not matched to a gene: 10. The CDR3 region has the DNA TGTGCCAGCAGCCCCCGGGACAGTCAACGGACCCAGTACTTC. Amino acids: CASSPRDSQRTQYF.

This clone was counted once. The chain links TRBV7-9 to TRBJ2-2; D is possibly TRBD2 (7 bases). V was trimmed by 7 bases and J by 9 bases, leaving 9 bases between them. CDR3 length equals 11 residues. Germline values: CDR1 SEHNR, CDR2 FQNEAQ (reference sequence). CDR3 nucleotides: TGTGCCAGCACGGGGGGCCGGGAGCTGTTTTTT. As protein: CASTGGRELFF. Full variable domain (missing parts from reference TRBV7-9 and TRBJ2-2): DTGVSQNPRHKITKRGQNVTFRCDPISEHNRLYWYRQTLGQGPEFLTYFQNEAQLEKSRLLSDRFSAERPKGSFSTLEIQRTEQGDSAMYLCASTGGRELFFGEGSRLTVL.

The CDR3 reads CASSFDGEERYF. DNA for the CDR3: TGTGCCAGCAGTTTTGACGGAGAGGAACGGTACTTC. The chain is built from TRBV28 and TRBJ2-7, with no clear D. V was clipped by 3 bases and J by 12 bases, with 15 bases between them. The CDR3 length is 12 residues. Germline V gives CDR1 MDHEN, CDR2 SYDVKM. The variable domain in full, completed from reference TRBV28 and TRBJ2-7, reads DVKVTQSSRYLVKRTGEKVFLECVQDMDHENMFWYRQDPGLGLRLIYFSYDVKMKEKGDIPEGYSVSREKKERFSLILESASTNQTSMYLCASSFDGEERYFGPGTRLTVT.

The V call is TRBV6-1, the J call TRBJ2-1, with 8 bases lining up with TRBD2. The CDR3 covers 16 residues. Germline-derived CDR1 and CDR2 are MNHNS and SASEGT. The V gene end was trimmed by 1 base and the J gene end by 7 bases; junction bases not matched to a gene: 9. The CDR3 loop is CASSEVHSGAPNEQFF. The CDR3 DNA reads as TGTGCCAGCAGTGAAGTTCATAGCGGGGCACCTAATGAGCAGTTCTTC.

This chain uses TRBV7-2 with TRBJ2-5; TRBD2 is a possible D gene (6 bases). Trimming took off 0 bases at V and 5 bases at J, with 16 bases between the two ends. The CDR3 extends over 16 amino acids. Germline V gene data show CDR1 as SGHTA and CDR2 as FQGNSA. In DNA, the CDR3 is TGTGCCAGCAGCTTAGCGGGGGACTGGGCTGGGGAGACCCAGTACTTC. Translated: CASSLAGDWAGETQYF.

The chain recombines TRBV29-1 with TRBJ2-1; TRBD2 agrees at 10 bases. The CDR3 sequence is 16 residues long. In germline, CDR1 is SQVTM, CDR2 ANQGSEA. J lost 6 bases, V lost 1 base, and 9 bases had no gene match. Written as DNA, the CDR3 is TGCAGCGTTGAAGTTGGACTAGCGGAAGGGTTCAATGAGCAGTTCTTC. The encoded protein is CSVEVGLAEGFNEQFF.

The J gene is TRBJ2-6, the V gene TRBV28, with D possibly matching TRBD2 (6 bases). Germline V gives CDR1 MDHEN, CDR2 SYDVKM. This CDR3 region has 14 residues. Trimming removed 5 bases at V and 13 bases at J, with 18 bases between. CDR3 sequence: CASSPGGAHRVLTF. CDR3 in DNA: TGTGCCAGCAGTCCCGGCGGGGCCCACCGAGTCCTGACTTTC.

The chain links TRBV2 to TRBJ1-5; D unclear. Trimming removed 6 bases from V and 2 bases from J, with 14 bases in between. In germline, CDR1 is SNHLY, CDR2 FYNNEI. The CDR3 loop spans 15 amino acids. In nucleotides, the CDR3 is TGTGCCAGCAGCTCCGGACTTCGGCGCAATCAGCCCCAGCATTTT. Translation: CASSSGLRRNQPQHF.